A selection of T cell receptor beta chains follows, all from one sample in a study of cytomegalovirus exposure and HLA in healthy donors. TCRdb's table, derived via immunoSEQ multiplex PCR, lists solely in-frame clones and lacks some. The sample has approximately 100,000 clones; around 85% are singletons. The sample comprised PBMCs. Every receptor here comes from a man aged 55 to 70 in good health and CMV-seronegative. Both conserved end residues are part of each CDR3. The D gene is left open where the match is weak. For some rows the clone size is stated as once, few or many, or as a class when expanded; others skip it.

clone_size d_call j_call v_call cdr3_aa cdr3_nt
NA TRBD1 TRBJ1-4 TRBV6-1 CASSGYQGAGEKLFF TGTGCCAGCAGTGGTTATCAGGGGGCGGGAGAAAAACTGTTTTTT
few TRBD2 TRBJ2-5 TRBV5-6 CASSRAGLELTQYF TGTGCCAGCAGCAGAGCGGGACTAGAGCTCACCCAGTACTTC
once TRBD2 TRBJ2-2 TRBV28 CASSRGGAGGVTGELFF TGTGCCAGCAGCCGAGGGGGTGCGGGGGGTGTCACCGGGGAGCTGTTTTTT
NA NA TRBJ1-2 TRBV28 CASCAQARVEGYTF TGTGCCAGCTGCGCCCAAGCCCGTGTCGAAGGCTACACCTTC
few NA TRBJ2-1 TRBV18 CASSPLSGAYNEQFF TGTGCCAGCTCACCACTCTCCGGGGCCTACAATGAGCAGTTCTTC
NA NA TRBJ1-1 TRBV19 CASSIGYYTEAFF TGTGCCAGTAGTATCGGGTACTACACTGAAGCTTTCTTT
NA NA TRBJ2-7 TRBV5-8 CASSLEWEASYEQYF TGTGCCAGCAGCTTGGAATGGGAGGCTTCCTACGAGCAGTACTTC
NA TRBD1 TRBJ1-4 TRBV29-1 CSVSGQGLGREKLFF TGCAGCGTTTCGGGACAGGGACTCGGTAGGGAAAAACTGTTTTTT
NA TRBD1 TRBJ1-5 TRBV7-2 CASSPGTGGNQPQHF TGTGCCAGCAGCCCCGGGACAGGGGGCAATCAGCCCCAGCATTTT
NA NA TRBJ2-3 TRBV14 CASSQGPLAWRTDTQYF TGTGCCAGCAGCCAAGGCCCTTTAGCGTGGAGGACAGATACGCAGTATTTT
few NA TRBJ1-1 TRBV11-2 CASSSGSPGGRRGTEAFF TGTGCCAGCAGCTCAGGTTCCCCGGGGGGGCGCAGGGGCACTGAAGCTTTCTTT
NA NA TRBJ1-6 TRBV5-4 CASSLGGGLRGGSSPLHF TGTGCCAGCAGCTTGGGTGGGGGATTGAGAGGGGGAAGTTCACCCCTCCACTTT
once TRBD1 TRBJ1-2 TRBV18 CASSPDREESYGYTF TGTGCCAGCTCACCAGACAGGGAGGAATCCTATGGCTACACCTTC
NA TRBD1 TRBJ1-2 TRBV4-2 CASSQGGTVNYGYTF TGTGCCAGCAGCCAAGGTGGGACAGTCAACTATGGCTACACCTTC
few TRBD2 TRBJ2-3 TRBV7-2 CASRLKRGGDGGTDTQYF TGTGCCAGCCGCCTAAAGCGGGGGGGCGACGGTGGCACAGATACGCAGTATTTT
NA TRBD1 TRBJ2-7 TRBV11-1 CASSIPGQGNEQYF TGTGCCAGCAGCATCCCGGGACAGGGGAACGAGCAGTACTTC
once TRBD1 TRBJ1-2 TRBV18 CASSPPGTDYGYTF TGTGCCAGCTCTCCACCCGGGACAGACTATGGCTACACCTTC
NA TRBD1 TRBJ1-1 TRBV2 CASSERAQGANTEAFF TGTGCCAGCAGTGAAAGGGCCCAGGGGGCGAACACTGAAGCTTTCTTT